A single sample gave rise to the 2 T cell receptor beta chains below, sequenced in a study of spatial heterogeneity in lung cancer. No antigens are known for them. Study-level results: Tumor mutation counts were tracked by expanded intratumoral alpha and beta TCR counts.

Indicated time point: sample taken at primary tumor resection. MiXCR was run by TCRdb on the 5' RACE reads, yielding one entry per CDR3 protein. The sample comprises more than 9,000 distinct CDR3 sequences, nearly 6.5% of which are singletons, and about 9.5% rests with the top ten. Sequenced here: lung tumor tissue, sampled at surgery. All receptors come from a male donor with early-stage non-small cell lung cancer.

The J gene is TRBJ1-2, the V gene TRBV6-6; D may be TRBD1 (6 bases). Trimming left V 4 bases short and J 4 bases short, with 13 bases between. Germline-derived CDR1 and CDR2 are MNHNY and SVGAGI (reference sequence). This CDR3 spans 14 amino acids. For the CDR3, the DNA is TGTGCCAGCAGTTTGGACGGAGGGGGCTATGGCTACACCTTC. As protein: CASSLDGGGYGYTF.

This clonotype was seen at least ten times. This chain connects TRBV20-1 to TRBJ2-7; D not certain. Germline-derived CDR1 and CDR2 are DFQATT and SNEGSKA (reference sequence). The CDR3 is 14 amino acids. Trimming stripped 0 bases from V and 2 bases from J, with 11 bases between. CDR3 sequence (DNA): TGCAGTGCTAGAGAACAGCCTCAAACCTACGAGCAGTACGTC. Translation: CSAREQPQTYEQYV.